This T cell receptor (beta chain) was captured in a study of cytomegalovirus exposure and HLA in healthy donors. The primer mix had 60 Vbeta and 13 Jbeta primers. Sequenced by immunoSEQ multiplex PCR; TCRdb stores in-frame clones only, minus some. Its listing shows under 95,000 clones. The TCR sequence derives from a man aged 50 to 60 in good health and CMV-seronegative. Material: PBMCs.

The CDR3 loop reads CASSLATVLGAEAFF. The DNA for the CDR3 is TGTGCCAGCAGTTTGGCCACAGTTTTGGGCGCTGAAGCTTTCTTT. This sequence joins TRBV28 and TRBJ1-1; unclear D gene. The CDR3 is made up of 15 amino acids. Trimming cost V 3 bases and J 6 bases, with 17 bases left between them. CDR1 and CDR2 from the germline V gene are MDHEN and SYDVKM.